This entry describes one TCR beta chain. Its specificity is not known. A much larger clone is a single base away; this may be a read error. A constant-region primer primed TCR beta cDNA synthesis from roughly 520 ng of total RNA. Each TCR beta library was derived from three nested multiplex PCR rounds that employed slightly modified ARM-PCR. Running around 10 cycles apiece, the first two PCR rounds relied on TRBV1-TRBV30 forward primers together with a C-beta reverse primer. TCRdb itself ran the multiplex PCR reads through MiXCR, one entry per CDR3 protein. The sample holds approximately 74,000 distinct CDR3 sequences, about two thirds seen once. Germline V gene lookup returns CDR1 GTSNPN and CDR2 SVGIG (reference sequence). The CDR3 covers 14 residues. The tissue used was unsorted bulk material of about 19-33 mg. RNA and DNA were co-extracted from it with the AllPrep DNA/RNA mini kit. With chronic HBV infection, the patients were also treatment-naive. Five separate regions per tumor were sampled.

These data come from a study of tumor-infiltrating lymphocytes in primary liver carcinoma. Study details: Male and female patients aged 30 to 69 years made up the cohort. Study-level results: A significantly higher top-250-clone fraction was recorded for tumors than for blood (p = 0.039).

The chain employs TRBV30 and TRBJ2-3; 8 nucleotides match TRBD1. Sequenced: liver tumor tissue from sampling region 4. The sample's subset: tumor region T4, right-lateral pole. This receptor was identified in a woman aged 55-70 years with primary liver carcinoma and hepatitis B virus infection. The CDR3 coding sequence is TGTGCCTGGAGCCGGGCAGGGGGCACAAATACGCAGTATTTT. It encodes CAWSRAGGTNTQYF.